The 2 T cell receptor beta chains below come from one sample, sequenced in a study of shared clonotypes between healthy human individuals. Produced via immunoSEQ multiplex PCR; TCRdb's table is partial and in-frame only. Here the sample spans 90,000 to 150,000 clones, around 65% being singletons. Sequenced material: memory CD8+ T cells sorted from blood. As to subset: CD45RO+ cells pooled with CCR7-negative TemRA cells. These receptors all stem from a woman in her twenties or thirties in good health.

The V and J genes are TRBV7-4 and TRBJ1-2; TRBD1 matches at 8 bases. V dropped 1 base and J dropped 8; count of bases not matched to a gene: 6. Germline V gives CDR1 SGHVT, CDR2 SQSDAQ. CDR3 length: 14 amino acids. The chain's CDR3 is CASSLEVRGRGYTF. The CDR3 DNA sequence: TGTGCCAGCAGCTTAGAGGTCAGGGGGCGCGGCTACACCTTC.

The chain employs TRBV6-1 and TRBJ2-6, with D unclear. V shed 7 bases and J shed 3 bases, with 10 bases lying between them. This CDR3 region has 14 residues. The germline CDR1 and CDR2 sequences are MNHNS and SASEGT. The CDR3 spells CASTWSRGANVLTF. In DNA form, the CDR3 reads TGTGCCAGCACATGGTCGCGTGGGGCCAACGTCCTGACTTTC.